The T cell receptor beta chain described here comes from a study of T cells in Graves' hyperthyroidism and ophthalmopathy (dated by TCRdb to the late 2010s). A note on the overall study: Peripheral blood samples were taken at initial diagnosis, before any treatment was given. TCR V-J signatures able to tell the groups apart were searched for in a discovery cohort of approximately 95 patients, of whom roughly 42 had Graves' ophthalmopathy and roughly 57 had stable Graves' hyperthyroidism. Whether ophthalmopathy could be predicted prospectively was tested in an independent validation cohort made up of under 20 hyperthyroidism patients plus 17 patients who later progressed to ophthalmopathy. The approximately 90 discovery patients were randomly split 7:3 into training and test sets. In over five Graves' hyperthyroidism patients, the study also compared T-cell repertoires from thyroid tissue with T-cell repertoires from blood. After sampling, hyperthyroidism patients received methimazole starting at 30 mg daily, and ophthalmopathy patients received high-dose intravenous methylprednisolone. The paper reports TCR Vbeta CDR3 sequencing of fewer than 150 peripheral blood samples: 43 ophthalmopathy, approximately 74 hyperthyroidism and approximately 17 progressor patients.

Summary of the overall study and its limitations: No statistical method was used to set the sample size in advance, and investigators knew the group allocation. A model built on a 13 V-J signature distinguished ophthalmopathy from stable hyperthyroidism, reaching over 85% sensitivity and 81.08% specificity in cross-validation and 80%/75% in testing. In validation, the model predicted progression to ophthalmopathy with roughly 70% sensitivity and approximately 72% specificity, a median of about six months before onset. Most expanded thyroid clonotypes (frequency above 0.001) were also detected in blood, a finding suggesting that blood repertoires may reflect thyroid immune responses.

TCR beta CDR3 regions were amplified from RNA transcripts. The first round of RT-PCR for the TCR CDR3 was performed with the HTBI primer set and the Qiagen OneStep RT-PCR kit. The libraries were constructed in a second round of multiplex PCR and then size-selected and purified. Libraries were sequenced paired-end with 100 bp reads on an Illumina HiSeq2000. As for the authors' bioinformatics: Raw data were processed with SOAPnuke, discarding reads with adapters, uncalled bases, mean Phred below 15, or no exact constant-primer or identifier match. High-quality paired reads were merged with COPE v1.2.5, and unique nucleotide sequences were defined as clonotypes. MiTCR v1.1 was used to align clonotypes to the IMGT TRBV, TRBD and TRBJ reference segments. The analysis was restricted to V-J combinations with a frequency above 0.0001, which together covered 99.2% of the repertoires. The TCS score was defined as the ratio of F50 (clonal expansion) to E x V (chaos), calculated using BLOSUM62-based TCRdist between CDR3 peptides within each V-J. Welch's t-statistics and random forest reduced some 510 V-J features to 13, which were used in a naive Bayes classifier (R e1071). TCRdb handled the public reads itself, with Q25 trimming in fastp and clone calling in MiXCR, and kept productive beta chains. Each CDR3 protein appears once, grouped with its most common genes and DNA. The V and J calls shown here were made by TCRdb, not taken from the authors' results. The sample records 350,000 to 400,000 distinct CDR3 sequences, around 14% of which are singletons. The ten biggest clones cover roughly 33% of the sample.

A patient counted as having stable Graves' hyperthyroidism if no progression to ophthalmopathy occurred over 18 months of follow-up. The hyperthyroidism patients were between 18 and 65 years old and newly diagnosed, with a disease duration of less than 2 months. Patients with uncontrolled infections, other autoimmune diseases, pregnancy or lactation were excluded. Diagnoses were established on the basis of clinical symptoms, serum thyroxine and TRAb, thyroid ultrasound, and orbital computed tomography. PBMCs were separated from 10 ml of fresh peripheral blood using Ficoll-Paque density gradient centrifugation. Trizol reagent was used to extract total RNA, and RNA quality was then checked on an Agilent 2100 Bioanalyzer. Remarks on this clonotype: No cognate antigen has been identified for it. No base qualities exist here, and no much larger clone lies one base off it.

The V end gives up 0 bases and the J end 4 bases, leaving 6 bases in the junction not matched to a gene. Measured from the cysteine to the phenylalanine, the CDR3 is 16 residues long. Left in the record is the CDR3 DNA by itself, 48 bases read in frame from the first base. The germline V gene (reference sequence) specifies LGHDT as CDR1 and YNNKEL as CDR2. The sequenced sample consisted of blood. The chain is made from TRBV3-1 and TRBJ2-7, with TRBD1 identical over 10 junction bases. The sequence derives from a woman aged 25 to 45 with Graves' hyperthyroidism. DNA sequence: TGTGCCAGCAGCCAAGACCCGGGACAGGGGAATTACGAGCAGTACTTC. This codes for CASSQDPGQGNYEQYF.